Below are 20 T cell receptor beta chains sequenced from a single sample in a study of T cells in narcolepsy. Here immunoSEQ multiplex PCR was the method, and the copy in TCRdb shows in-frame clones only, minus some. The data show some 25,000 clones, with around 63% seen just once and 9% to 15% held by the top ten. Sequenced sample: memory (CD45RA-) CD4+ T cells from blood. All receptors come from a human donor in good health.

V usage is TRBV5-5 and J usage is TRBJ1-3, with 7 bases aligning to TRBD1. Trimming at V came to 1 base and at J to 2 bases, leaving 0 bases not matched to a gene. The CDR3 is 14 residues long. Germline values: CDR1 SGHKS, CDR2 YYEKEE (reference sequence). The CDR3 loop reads CASSLTGAGNTIYF. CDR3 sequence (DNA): TGTGCCAGCAGCTTGACAGGGGCTGGAAACACCATATATTTT.

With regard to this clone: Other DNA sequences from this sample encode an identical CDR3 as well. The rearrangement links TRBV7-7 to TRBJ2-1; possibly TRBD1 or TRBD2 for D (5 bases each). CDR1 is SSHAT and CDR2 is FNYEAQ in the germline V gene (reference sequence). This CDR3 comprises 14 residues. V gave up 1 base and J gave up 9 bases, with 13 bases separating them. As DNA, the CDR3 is TGTGCCAGCAGCTTAGGGCACGATGGGGGTGAGCAGTTCTTC. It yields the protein CASSLGHDGGEQFF.

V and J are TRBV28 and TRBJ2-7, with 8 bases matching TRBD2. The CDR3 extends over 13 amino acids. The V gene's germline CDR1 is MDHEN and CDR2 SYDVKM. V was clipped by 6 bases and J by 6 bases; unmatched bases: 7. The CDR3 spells CASRAGGPGEQYF. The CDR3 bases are TGTGCCAGCAGGGCGGGGGGCCCGGGCGAGCAGTACTTC.

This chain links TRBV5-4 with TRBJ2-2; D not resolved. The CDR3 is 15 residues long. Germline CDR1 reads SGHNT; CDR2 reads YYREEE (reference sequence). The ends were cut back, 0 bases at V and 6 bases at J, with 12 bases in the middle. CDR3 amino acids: CASSLASFSSGELFF. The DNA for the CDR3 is TGTGCCAGCAGCTTGGCTTCCTTTTCATCCGGGGAGCTGTTTTTT.

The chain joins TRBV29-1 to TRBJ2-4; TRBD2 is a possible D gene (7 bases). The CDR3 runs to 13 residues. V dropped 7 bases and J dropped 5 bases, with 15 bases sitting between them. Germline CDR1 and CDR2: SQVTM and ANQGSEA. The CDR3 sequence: CSGAAGAQNIQYF. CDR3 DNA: TGCAGCGGAGCGGCGGGGGCCCAAAACATTCAGTACTTC. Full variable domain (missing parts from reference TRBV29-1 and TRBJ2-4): SAVISQKPSRDICQRGTSLTIQCQVDSQVTMMFWYRQQPGQSLTLIATANQGSEATYESGFVIDKFPISRPNLTFSTLTVSNMSPEDSSIYLCSGAAGAQNIQYFGAGTRLSVL.

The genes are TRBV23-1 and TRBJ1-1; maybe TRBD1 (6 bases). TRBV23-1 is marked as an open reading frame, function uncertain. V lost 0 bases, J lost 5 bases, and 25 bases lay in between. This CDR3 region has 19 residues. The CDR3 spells CASSQSTSLGATNATEAFF. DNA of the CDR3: TGCGCCAGCAGTCAATCCACCTCATTGGGGGCTACAAATGCGACTGAAGCTTTCTTT.

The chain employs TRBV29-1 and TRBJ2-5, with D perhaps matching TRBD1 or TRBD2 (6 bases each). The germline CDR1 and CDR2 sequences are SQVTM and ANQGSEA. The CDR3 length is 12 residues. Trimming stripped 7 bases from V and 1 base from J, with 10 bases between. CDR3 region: CSGGGGQETQYF. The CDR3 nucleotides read TGCAGCGGAGGAGGGGGCCAAGAGACCCAGTACTTC.

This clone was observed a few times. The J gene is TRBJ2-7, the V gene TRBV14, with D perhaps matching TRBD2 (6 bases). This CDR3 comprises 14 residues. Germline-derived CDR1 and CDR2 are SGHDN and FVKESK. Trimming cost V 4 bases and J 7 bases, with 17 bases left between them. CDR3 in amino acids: CASSPWGDPWEQYF. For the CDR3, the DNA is TGTGCCAGCAGCCCCTGGGGGGACCCTTGGGAGCAGTACTTC.

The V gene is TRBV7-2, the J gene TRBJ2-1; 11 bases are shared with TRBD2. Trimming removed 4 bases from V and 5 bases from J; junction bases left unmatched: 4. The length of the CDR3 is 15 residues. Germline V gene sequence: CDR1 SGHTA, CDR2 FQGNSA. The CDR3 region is CASSSTSGAHNEQFF. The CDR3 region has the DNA TGTGCCAGCAGCTCGACTAGCGGGGCCCACAATGAGCAGTTCTTC.

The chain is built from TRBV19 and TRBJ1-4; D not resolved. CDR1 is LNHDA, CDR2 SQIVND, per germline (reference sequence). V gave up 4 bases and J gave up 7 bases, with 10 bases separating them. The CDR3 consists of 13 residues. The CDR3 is CASSTVHSEKLFF. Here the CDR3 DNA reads TGTGCCAGTAGTACCGTTCACAGTGAAAAACTGTTTTTT.

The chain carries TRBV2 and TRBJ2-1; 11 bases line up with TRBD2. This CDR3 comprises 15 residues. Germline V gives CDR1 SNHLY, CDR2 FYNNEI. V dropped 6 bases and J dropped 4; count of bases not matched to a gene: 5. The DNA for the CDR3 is TGTGCCAGCAGAGCTAGCGGGAGGAAATACAATGAGCAGTTCTTC. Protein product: CASRASGRKYNEQFF.

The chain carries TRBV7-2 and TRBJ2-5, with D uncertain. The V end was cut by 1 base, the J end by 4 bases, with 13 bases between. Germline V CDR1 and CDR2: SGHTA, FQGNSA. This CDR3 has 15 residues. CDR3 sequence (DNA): TGTGCCAGCAGCTTAGTATTGGGTTGGGGAGAGACCCAGTACTTC. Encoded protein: CASSLVLGWGETQYF.

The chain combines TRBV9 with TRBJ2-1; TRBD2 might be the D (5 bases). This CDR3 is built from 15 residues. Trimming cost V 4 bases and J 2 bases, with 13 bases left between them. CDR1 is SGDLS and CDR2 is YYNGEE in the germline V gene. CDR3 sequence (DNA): TGTGCCAGCAGCAAAACTAGTTTCGCCTACAATGAGCAGTTCTTC. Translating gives CASSKTSFAYNEQFF.

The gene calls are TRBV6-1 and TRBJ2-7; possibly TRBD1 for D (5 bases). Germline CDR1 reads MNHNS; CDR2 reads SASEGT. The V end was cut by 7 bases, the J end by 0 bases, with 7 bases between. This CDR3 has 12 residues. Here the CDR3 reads CASTGYSYEQYF. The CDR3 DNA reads TGTGCCAGCACAGGGTACTCCTACGAGCAGTACTTC.

CDR3 amino acids: CASTHWGRRGSSGANVLTF. Written as DNA, the CDR3 is TGTGCCAGTACCCATTGGGGTAGGAGGGGGAGCTCTGGGGCCAACGTCCTGACTTTC. The chain links TRBV19 to TRBJ2-6, with D perhaps being TRBD1 or TRBD2 (6 bases each). Germline V gene data show CDR1 as LNHDA and CDR2 as SQIVND (reference sequence). The CDR3 is made up of 19 amino acids. The V and J ends lost 7 bases and 0 bases respectively, with 22 bases between them. Variable domain in full (rest from reference TRBV19 and TRBJ2-6): DGGITQSPKYLFRKEGQNVTLSCEQNLNHDAMYWYRQDPGQGLRLIYYSQIVNDFQKGDIAEGYSVSREKKESFPLTVTSAQKNPTAFYLCASTHWGRRGSSGANVLTFGAGSRLTVL.

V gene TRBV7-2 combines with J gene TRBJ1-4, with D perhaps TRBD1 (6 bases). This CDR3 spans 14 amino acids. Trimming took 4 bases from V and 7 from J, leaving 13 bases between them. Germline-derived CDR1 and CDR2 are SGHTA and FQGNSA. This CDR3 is CASSSDRIFEKLFF. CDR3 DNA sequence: TGTGCCAGCAGCTCCGACAGGATATTTGAAAAACTGTTTTTT.

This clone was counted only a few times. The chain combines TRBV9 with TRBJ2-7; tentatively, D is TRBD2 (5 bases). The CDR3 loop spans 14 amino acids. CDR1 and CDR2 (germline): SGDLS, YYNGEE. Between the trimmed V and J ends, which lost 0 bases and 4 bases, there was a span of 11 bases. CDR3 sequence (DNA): TGTGCCAGCAGCGTAGGAGGGAGCAGGTACGAGCAGTACTTC. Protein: CASSVGGSRYEQYF.

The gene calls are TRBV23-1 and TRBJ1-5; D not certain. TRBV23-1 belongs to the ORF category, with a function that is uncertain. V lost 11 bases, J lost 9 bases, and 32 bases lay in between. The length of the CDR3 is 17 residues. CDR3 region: CASPINSFSAWRGPQHF. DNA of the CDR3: TGCGCCTCTCCCATCAACTCCTTTAGTGCGTGGCGTGGGCCCCAGCATTTT.

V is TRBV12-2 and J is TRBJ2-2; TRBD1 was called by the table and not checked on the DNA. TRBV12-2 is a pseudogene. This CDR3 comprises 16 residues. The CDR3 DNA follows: TGTGCAAGTCGCTTAGGAGGACACAAGAACACCGGGGAGCTGTTTTTT. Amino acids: CASRLGGHKNTGELFF.

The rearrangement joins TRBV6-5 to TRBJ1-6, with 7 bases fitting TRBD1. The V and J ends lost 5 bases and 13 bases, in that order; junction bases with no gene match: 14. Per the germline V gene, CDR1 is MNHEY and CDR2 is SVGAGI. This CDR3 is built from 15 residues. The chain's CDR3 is CASSASRQGALPLHF. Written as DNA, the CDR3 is TGTGCCAGCAGTGCTTCCAGACAGGGCGCGTTGCCCCTCCACTTT.